This T cell receptor (beta chain) was captured in a study of CD8+ T cells in alopecia areata. Study details: It was oral tofacitinib, at 5 to 10 mg twice daily, that treated patients received. Tofacitinib ran 6 to 18 months, followed by 6 months off drug. Notes on the study in general: Scalp clonality and expanded CD8+ clones among the top 100 fell significantly with tofacitinib. Normal scalp had lower clonality than lesional scalp, with alopecia totalis/universalis lesions showing this most strongly.

Note on this clone: Its target is unknown.

Extraction of RNA preceded its reverse transcription into cDNA, which served as the sequencing template. The assay was immunoSEQ multiplex PCR, and TCRdb's table has in-frame clones only and misses some. Found here are fewer than 100,000 clones, just over 70% of them singletons; the top ten hold approximately 15%. The CDR3 covers 13 residues. The germline V gene has CDR1 LNHDA and CDR2 SQIVND (reference sequence). V was clipped by 7 bases and J by 2 bases; unmatched bases: 4. Treatment noted: oral pan-JAK inhibitor, 5-10 mg twice daily. The chain joins TRBV19 to TRBJ1-2; 7 positions agree with TRBD1. The origin of this receptor is a human donor with alopecia areata. Sequences were derived from CD8+ T cells sorted from blood, sampled at approximately week 42, from a patient treated with tofacitinib. The CDR3 protein is CASNDRANYGYTF. The DNA for the CDR3 is TGTGCCAGTAACGACAGGGCCAACTATGGCTACACCTTC.